This paragraph reports one T cell receptor beta chain. The J segment lost 0 bases and the V segment lost 7 bases, leaving 3 bases of the junction unmatched. The CDR3 sequence is 14 residues long. Per the germline V gene, CDR1 is LGHNT and CDR2 is FRNRAP. Sequencing used immunoSEQ multiplex PCR; TCRdb keeps in-frame clones, though not all of them. Of about 74,000 clones in the sample, roughly 83% were seen once. The data originate from a study of OX40 agonist ivuxolimab in advanced cancers. Study as a whole: Of the participants, under 50% had some prior anti-PD-1, anti-PD-L1 or anti-CTLA-4 therapy, which was allowed.

The chain recombines TRBV12-5 with TRBJ1-3; 7 nucleotides align to TRBD1. The source is an adult with an advanced solid tumor such as melanoma, head and neck, liver or kidney cancer. The starting material was CD4+ or CD8+ T cells sorted from blood, obtained in a trial of the OX40 agonist ivuxolimab. The CDR3 region is CASATGDSGNTIYF. CDR3 nucleotide sequence: TGTGCTAGTGCAACAGGGGACTCTGGAAACACCATATATTTT.